This TCR beta chain was recovered during a study of T cells after yellow fever vaccination. Study summary: The fractions with low cell numbers were processed using SMART-Seq v4 Ultra Low Input. Study findings and constraints: In FACS-sorted repertoires, abundant clonotypes from the bulk population could appear as contaminants.

TCRdb independently ran MiXCR on the 5' RACE reads; one entry per CDR3 protein. This sample has just under 600,000 distinct CDR3 sequences, with approximately 12% found just once. This clonotype was counted a few times. Its specificity is unknown. Germline-derived CDR1 and CDR2 are SGHKS and YYEKEE (reference sequence). The V end lost 3 bases, the J end lost 5 bases, and 18 bases lay between the germline ends. The CDR3 has 15 amino acids. This material consisted of PBMCs, taken on the day of the yellow fever booster vaccination. This clonotype originated in a man aged 25 to 40 who received the YFV17D yellow fever vaccine. V is TRBV5-5 and J is TRBJ2-7, with TRBD1 as a possible D gene (6 bases). The CDR3 DNA is TGTGCCAGCAGCTCCTTTCAGGGGATTCCCCACGAGCAGTACTTC. Translated: CASSSFQGIPHEQYF.